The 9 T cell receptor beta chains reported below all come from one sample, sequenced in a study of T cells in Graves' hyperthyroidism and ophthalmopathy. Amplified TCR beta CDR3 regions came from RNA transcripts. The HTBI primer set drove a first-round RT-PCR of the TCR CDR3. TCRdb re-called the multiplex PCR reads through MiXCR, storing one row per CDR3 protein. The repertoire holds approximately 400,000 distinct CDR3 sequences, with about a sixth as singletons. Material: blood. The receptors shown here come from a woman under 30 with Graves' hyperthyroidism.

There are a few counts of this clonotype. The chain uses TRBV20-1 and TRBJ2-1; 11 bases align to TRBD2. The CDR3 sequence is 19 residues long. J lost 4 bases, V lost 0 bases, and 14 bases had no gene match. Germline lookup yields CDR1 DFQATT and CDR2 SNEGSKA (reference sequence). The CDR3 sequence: CSARDHRLAGGIAYNEQFF. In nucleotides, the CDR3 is TGCAGTGCTAGAGATCATCGGCTAGCGGGAGGTATTGCTTACAATGAGCAGTTCTTC.

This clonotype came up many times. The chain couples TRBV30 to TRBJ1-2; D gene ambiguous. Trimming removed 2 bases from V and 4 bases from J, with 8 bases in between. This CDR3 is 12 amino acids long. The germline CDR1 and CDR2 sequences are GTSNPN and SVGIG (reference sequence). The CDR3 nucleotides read TGTGCCTGGAGTCCCGCGGGCTATGGCTACACCTTC. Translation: CAWSPAGYGYTF.

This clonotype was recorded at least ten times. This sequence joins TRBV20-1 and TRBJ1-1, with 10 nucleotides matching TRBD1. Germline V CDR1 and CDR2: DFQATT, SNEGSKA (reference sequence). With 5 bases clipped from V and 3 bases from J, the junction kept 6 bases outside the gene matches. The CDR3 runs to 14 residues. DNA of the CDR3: TGCAGTGCTGAGGACAGGGGGAAGGACACTGAAGCTTTCTTT. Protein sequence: CSAEDRGKDTEAFF.

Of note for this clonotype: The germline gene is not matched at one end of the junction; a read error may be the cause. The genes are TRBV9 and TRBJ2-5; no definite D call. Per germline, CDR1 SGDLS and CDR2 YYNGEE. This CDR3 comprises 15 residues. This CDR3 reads CASNVAVAYQETQYF. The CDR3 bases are TGTGCCAGCAACGTAGCAGTGGCGTACCAAGAGACCCAGTACTTC.

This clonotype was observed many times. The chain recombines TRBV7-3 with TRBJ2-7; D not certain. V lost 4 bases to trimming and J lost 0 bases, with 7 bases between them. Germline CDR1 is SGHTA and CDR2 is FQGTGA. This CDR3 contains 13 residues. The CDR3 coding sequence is TGTGCCAGCAGCTCGTACAGCTCCTACGAGCAGTACTTC. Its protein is CASSSYSSYEQYF.

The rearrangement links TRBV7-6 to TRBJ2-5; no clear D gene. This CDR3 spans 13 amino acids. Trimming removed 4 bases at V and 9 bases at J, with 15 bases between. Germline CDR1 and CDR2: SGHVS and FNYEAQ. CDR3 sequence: CASSSRTTTAQYF. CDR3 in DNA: TGTGCCAGCAGCTCGCGGACGACAACGGCCCAGTACTTC.

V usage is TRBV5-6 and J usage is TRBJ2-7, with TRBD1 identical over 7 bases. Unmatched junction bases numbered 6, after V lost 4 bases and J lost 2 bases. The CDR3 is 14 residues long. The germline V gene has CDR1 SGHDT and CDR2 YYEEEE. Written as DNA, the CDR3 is TGTGCCAGCAGCAGGTGGGACAGCCCCTACGAGCAGTACTTC. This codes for CASSRWDSPYEQYF. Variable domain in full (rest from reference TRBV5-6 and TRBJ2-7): DAGVTQSPTHLIKTRGQQVTLRCSPKSGHDTVSWYQQALGQGPQFIFQYYEEEERQRGNFPDRFSGHQFPNYSSELNVNALLLGDSALYLCASSRWDSPYEQYFGPGTRLTVT.

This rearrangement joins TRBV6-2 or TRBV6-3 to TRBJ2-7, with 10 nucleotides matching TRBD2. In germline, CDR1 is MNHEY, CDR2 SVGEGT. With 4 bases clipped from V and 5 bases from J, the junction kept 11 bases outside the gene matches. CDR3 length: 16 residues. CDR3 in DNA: TGTGCCAGCAGTTTAACTAGCGGGGCCCAGGACCACGAGCAGTACTTC. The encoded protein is CASSLTSGAQDHEQYF.

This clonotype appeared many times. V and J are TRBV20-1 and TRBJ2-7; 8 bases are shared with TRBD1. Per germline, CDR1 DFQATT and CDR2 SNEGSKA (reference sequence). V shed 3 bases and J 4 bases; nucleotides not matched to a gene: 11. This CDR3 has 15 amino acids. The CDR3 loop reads CSASGTGTGAYEQYF. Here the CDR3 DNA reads TGCAGTGCTAGTGGAACCGGGACAGGAGCTTACGAGCAGTACTTC.